This section outlines one TCR beta chain sequence together with its context. Its antigen is not identified. The germline CDR1 and CDR2 sequences are SNHLY and FYNNEI. Trimming cost V 2 bases and J 3 bases, with 6 bases left between them. This CDR3 region has 13 residues. The PCR had 60 Vbeta and 13 Jbeta primers. Profiled with immunoSEQ multiplex PCR; TCRdb holds only in-frame clones, not every one. The top ten clones hold around 12% of a sample with about 73,000 clones, roughly 70% of them seen once. The data were obtained in a study of cytomegalovirus exposure and HLA in healthy donors. Findings and limits, study-wide: Certain sequence variants were highly shared and formed a cluster, and this cluster was likely a sequencing artifact. Trimming of TCR beta V- and J-genes showed a link, identified in a later analysis, to a missense DCLRE1C variant.

Input material: PBMCs. This chain joins TRBV2 and TRBJ2-3; D gene unclear. This sequence originates from an older man in good health and CMV-seronegative. This CDR3 is CASSELETDTQYF. DNA of the CDR3: TGTGCCAGCAGTGAACTTGAGACAGATACGCAGTATTTT.